A selection of T cell receptor beta chains follows, all from one sample in a study of radiotherapy plus CTLA-4 blockade in lung cancer. TCRdb's table, derived via immunoSEQ multiplex PCR, lists solely in-frame clones and lacks some. The data hold some 110,000 clones, with just under 90% observed a single time. The source material was peripheral blood, sampled from a patient treated with radiotherapy plus ipilimumab. All receptors derive from a human donor with non-small cell lung cancer that progressed on radiotherapy plus ipilimumab. Each CDR3 is given with its conserved first and last residue. The order of the fields is CDR3 protein, J gene, V gene, clone size. Clone size, where shown, is once, few, many, or a class for clones that have expanded.

cdr3_aa: CAISEGQSSYEQYF
j_call: TRBJ2-7
v_call: TRBV10-3
clone_size: few

cdr3_aa: CASSLTVSNTEAFF
j_call: TRBJ1-1
v_call: TRBV5-1
clone_size: NA

cdr3_aa: CASRSRRLAKETQYF
j_call: TRBJ2-5
v_call: TRBV6-5
clone_size: NA

cdr3_aa: CASSSGLVGRGELFF
j_call: TRBJ2-2
v_call: TRBV5-6
clone_size: few

cdr3_aa: CAWDPGTSGYNEQFF
j_call: TRBJ2-1
v_call: TRBV30
clone_size: NA

cdr3_aa: CSVLPAGQETQYF
j_call: TRBJ2-5
v_call: TRBV29-1
clone_size: NA

cdr3_aa: CASSLEGTGGGKLFF
j_call: TRBJ1-4
v_call: TRBV5-1
clone_size: NA

cdr3_aa: CASSQESRESGKNIQYF
j_call: TRBJ2-4
v_call: TRBV28
clone_size: NA

cdr3_aa: CSAQRGNTEAFF
j_call: TRBJ1-1
v_call: TRBV29-1
clone_size: NA

cdr3_aa: CASSLTPGRRNTIYF
j_call: TRBJ1-3
v_call: TRBV11-2
clone_size: NA

cdr3_aa: CASSLEGVSGANVLTF
j_call: TRBJ2-6
v_call: TRBV5-1
clone_size: NA

cdr3_aa: CSVEFRTVSNEAFF
j_call: TRBJ1-1
v_call: TRBV29-1
clone_size: NA

cdr3_aa: CASSETGSYGYTF
j_call: TRBJ1-2
v_call: TRBV6-5
clone_size: NA

cdr3_aa: CASSRGGLAGVSEQFF
j_call: TRBJ2-1
v_call: TRBV7-3
clone_size: NA

cdr3_aa: CASNPRTSSYNEQFF
j_call: TRBJ2-1
v_call: TRBV2
clone_size: NA

cdr3_aa: CATSSAIRSSYEQYF
j_call: TRBJ2-7
v_call: TRBV7-8
clone_size: NA

cdr3_aa: CASSMVDEQFF
j_call: TRBJ2-1
v_call: TRBV5-6
clone_size: NA

cdr3_aa: CASSPGTAYEQYF
j_call: TRBJ2-7
v_call: TRBV5-1
clone_size: once

cdr3_aa: CASSELGTASGYTF
j_call: TRBJ1-2
v_call: TRBV18
clone_size: NA

cdr3_aa: CASRANPGGYEQYF
j_call: TRBJ2-7
v_call: TRBV2
clone_size: NA

cdr3_aa: CASSLASYQETQYF
j_call: TRBJ2-5
v_call: TRBV7-7
clone_size: NA

cdr3_aa: CAWGPNSGNTIYF
j_call: TRBJ1-3
v_call: TRBV30
clone_size: NA

cdr3_aa: CASSQVMGQETQYF
j_call: TRBJ2-5
v_call: TRBV11-2
clone_size: NA

cdr3_aa: CASSGQMGHPVTGELFF
j_call: TRBJ2-2
v_call: TRBV2
clone_size: once

cdr3_aa: CASISQGAQPQHF
j_call: TRBJ1-5
v_call: TRBV28
clone_size: NA

cdr3_aa: CASSVDDTDTQYF
j_call: TRBJ2-3
v_call: TRBV9
clone_size: NA

cdr3_aa: CASAAGTSNTEAFF
j_call: TRBJ1-1
v_call: TRBV5-1
clone_size: NA

cdr3_aa: CASTTRGGRNTIYF
j_call: TRBJ1-3
v_call: TRBV7-8
clone_size: NA

cdr3_aa: CASSWVNYGYTF
j_call: TRBJ1-2
v_call: TRBV18
clone_size: once

cdr3_aa: CAVQGRELSYEQYF
j_call: TRBJ2-7
v_call: TRBV6-1
clone_size: NA

cdr3_aa: CASRRRNPDTQYF
j_call: TRBJ2-3
v_call: TRBV2
clone_size: once

cdr3_aa: CASNKGLVGNEQFF
j_call: TRBJ2-1
v_call: TRBV2
clone_size: NA

cdr3_aa: CASSRDAGGHEQYF
j_call: TRBJ2-7
v_call: TRBV5-4
clone_size: NA

cdr3_aa: CASSLGGLANSYNEQFF
j_call: TRBJ2-1
v_call: TRBV5-1
clone_size: NA

cdr3_aa: CAISSSNYGYTF
j_call: TRBJ1-2
v_call: TRBV10-3
clone_size: NA

cdr3_aa: CASQKGISLNTEAFF
j_call: TRBJ1-1
v_call: TRBV27
clone_size: NA

cdr3_aa: CASKGLAGGYEQYF
j_call: TRBJ2-7
v_call: TRBV2
clone_size: NA

cdr3_aa: CASSPSRAGETQYF
j_call: TRBJ2-5
v_call: TRBV6-1
clone_size: NA

cdr3_aa: CAKEANEQFF
j_call: TRBJ2-1
v_call: TRBV7-9
clone_size: few

cdr3_aa: CASSPGQASMDTQYF
j_call: TRBJ2-3
v_call: TRBV7-9
clone_size: NA

cdr3_aa: CATRGQGTDTQYF
j_call: TRBJ2-3
v_call: TRBV11-1
clone_size: NA

cdr3_aa: CASSLSLGATNEKLFF
j_call: TRBJ1-4
v_call: TRBV7-9
clone_size: NA

cdr3_aa: CASSFGDRSNQPQHF
j_call: TRBJ1-5
v_call: TRBV28
clone_size: NA

cdr3_aa: CASSHIKGTGELFF
j_call: TRBJ2-2
v_call: TRBV7-6
clone_size: NA

cdr3_aa: CASSMDFGNTIYF
j_call: TRBJ1-3
v_call: TRBV18
clone_size: NA

cdr3_aa: CASSVSQVRDTQYF
j_call: TRBJ2-3
v_call: TRBV9
clone_size: NA

cdr3_aa: CASGLFGRWETQYF
j_call: TRBJ2-5
v_call: TRBV12-5
clone_size: NA

cdr3_aa: CASSLAFEQGRTGYTF
j_call: TRBJ1-2
v_call: TRBV5-8
clone_size: NA

cdr3_aa: CASRPGGSTDTQYF
j_call: TRBJ2-3
v_call: TRBV6-6
clone_size: NA

cdr3_aa: CASSRTRNTIYF
j_call: TRBJ1-3
v_call: TRBV11-3
clone_size: NA

cdr3_aa: CASSRGTGVYQPQHF
j_call: TRBJ1-5
v_call: TRBV19
clone_size: NA

cdr3_aa: CASSLGGRGYNEQFF
j_call: TRBJ2-1
v_call: TRBV5-1
clone_size: NA

cdr3_aa: CASSPPSGRRTQYF
j_call: TRBJ2-3
v_call: TRBV18
clone_size: NA

cdr3_aa: CASSLTGTSGHYF
j_call: TRBJ2-5
v_call: TRBV7-3
clone_size: NA

cdr3_aa: CASSLSRTVDEQYF
j_call: TRBJ2-7
v_call: TRBV5-1
clone_size: few

cdr3_aa: CASALGRTYEQYF
j_call: TRBJ2-7
v_call: TRBV28
clone_size: once